These 24 T cell receptor beta chains were sequenced from one sample in a study of cytomegalovirus exposure and HLA in healthy donors. Primers: 60 Vbeta forward and 13 Jbeta reverse. Profiled with immunoSEQ multiplex PCR; TCRdb holds only in-frame clones, not every one. The sample shows 40,000 to 55,000 clones, roughly 75% of them seen only once. Specimen: PBMCs. Source of these receptors: a man aged 25-45 years in good health and CMV-seropositive.

The chain joins TRBV29-1 to TRBJ1-2; 10 positions agree with TRBD1. The V segment lost 5 bases and the J segment 3 bases; nucleotides outside the gene matches: 6. The CDR3 is 14 residues long. The V gene's germline CDR1 is SQVTM and CDR2 ANQGSEA. In nucleotides, the CDR3 is TGCAGCGTTAACCGGGACAGGGGAGACTATGGCTACACCTTC. It encodes CSVNRDRGDYGYTF.

For the CDR3, the DNA is TGTGCCAGCAGCTTGGAGTTGCTAGCGGGGGCCCTAAGCTCCTACAATGAGCAGTTCTTC. It translates to CASSLELLAGALSSYNEQFF. This rearrangement joins TRBV5-4 to TRBJ2-1; 10 bases agree with TRBD2. V was clipped by 0 bases and J by 0 bases; unmatched bases: 12. CDR3 length: 20 residues. In germline, CDR1 is SGHNT, CDR2 YYREEE (reference sequence). The full variable domain, in which reference TRBV5-4 and TRBJ2-1 provide the parts outside the CDR3, is ETGVTQSPTHLIKTRGQQVTLRCSSQSGHNTVSWYQQALGQGPQFIFQYYREEENGRGNFPPRFSGLQFPNYSSELNVNALELDDSALYLCASSLELLAGALSSYNEQFFGPGTRLTVL.

The J gene is TRBJ1-2, the V gene TRBV7-6; TRBD1 agrees at 7 bases. V was clipped by 1 base and J by 1 base; unmatched bases: 9. Germline CDR1 and CDR2: SGHVS and FNYEAQ. CDR3 length equals 17 residues. CDR3 protein: CASSLGQGEEINYGYTF. CDR3 in DNA: TGTGCCAGCAGCTTAGGTCAGGGGGAAGAAATTAACTATGGCTACACCTTC.

This chain uses TRBV15 with TRBJ2-7; 9 bases map to TRBD1. The V and J ends lost 2 bases and 10 bases, in that order; junction bases with no gene match: 6. Germline V lookup: CDR1 LNHNV, CDR2 YYDKDF (reference sequence). The CDR3 length is 13 residues. In DNA, the CDR3 is TGTGCCACCAGCAGACGGGACAGGGCAAATCAGTACTTC. This sequence encodes CATSRRDRANQYF.

The rearrangement links TRBV2 to TRBJ2-1, with a tentative D call TRBD1 (6 bases). V lost 4 bases to trimming and J lost 6 bases, with 16 bases between them. From germline, CDR1 is SNHLY and CDR2 FYNNEI. The CDR3 length is 15 residues. The DNA for the CDR3 is TGTGCCAGCAGTGTTGGGCAGGGGTTCGGCAATGAGCAGTTCTTC. It is translated as CASSVGQGFGNEQFF.

The chain has TRBV7-2 and TRBJ1-4; 9 bases map to TRBD1. With V trimmed by 5 bases and J by 8 bases, 9 bases remained unmatched. This CDR3 has 15 amino acids. Germline CDR1 reads SGHTA; CDR2 reads FQGNSA. Here the CDR3 reads CASSKPGQGGEKLFF. CDR3 DNA: TGTGCCAGCAGCAAACCGGGACAGGGAGGGGAAAAACTGTTTTTT.

This rearrangement joins TRBV27 to TRBJ2-1; possible D gene TRBD2, 6 bases. Germline V gives CDR1 MNHEY, CDR2 SMNVEV (reference sequence). Trimming removed 4 bases at V and 1 base at J, with 8 bases between. This CDR3 contains 14 residues. The CDR3 loop is CASSSSDSYNEQFF. In nucleotides, the CDR3 is TGTGCCAGCAGTTCTAGCGATTCCTACAATGAGCAGTTCTTC.

The chain links TRBV7-6 to TRBJ1-1, with D maybe TRBD1 (5 bases). Trimming removed 1 base from V and 4 bases from J, with 19 bases in between. This CDR3 has 17 residues. CDR1 SGHVS and CDR2 FNYEAQ come from the germline V gene. CDR3 residues: CASSLDYWEGEVTEAFF. CDR3 DNA sequence: TGTGCCAGCAGCTTAGATTATTGGGAAGGGGAGGTCACTGAAGCTTTCTTT. The full variable domain, with the rest looked up from reference TRBV7-6 and TRBJ1-1, is GAGVSQSPRYKVTKRGQDVALRCDPISGHVSLYWYRQALGQGPEFLTYFNYEAQQDKSGLPNDRFSAERPEGSISTLTIQRTEQRDSAMYRCASSLDYWEGEVTEAFFGQGTRLTVV.

J is TRBJ1-1 and V is TRBV9, with 8 bases that match TRBD1. CDR1 is SGDLS, CDR2 YYNGEE, per germline. The CDR3 runs 14 residues. V lost 4 bases to trimming and J lost 5 bases; unmatched junction nucleotides: 7. This CDR3 reads CASSFRTGSTEAFF. The DNA of the CDR3 is TGTGCCAGCAGCTTCCGGACAGGGAGTACTGAAGCTTTCTTT.

The chain links TRBV5-6 to TRBJ2-1; 8 bases map to TRBD1. This CDR3 region has 15 residues. Germline trimming cut 7 bases from V and 1 base from J; bases unmatched to any gene: 7. From germline, CDR1 is SGHDT and CDR2 YYEEEE. The DNA for the CDR3 is TGTGCCAGCGGATTGACAGGGGCTTCCTACAATGAGCAGTTCTTC. The encoded protein is CASGLTGASYNEQFF.

The V and J genes are TRBV6-6 and TRBJ1-2; the D is unclear. The CDR3 is made up of 14 amino acids. The V and J ends lost 0 bases and 4 bases respectively, with 9 bases between them. Per germline, CDR1 MNHNY and CDR2 SVGAGI (reference sequence). The CDR3 sequence is CASSYSRALYGYTF. The DNA for the CDR3 is TGTGCCAGCAGTTACTCGAGAGCCCTCTATGGCTACACCTTC.

This rearrangement joins TRBV5-6 to TRBJ1-2, with 12 positions matching TRBD1. Germline V gene data show CDR1 as SGHDT and CDR2 as YYEEEE. V gave up 3 bases and J gave up 5 bases; unmatched junction bases: 8. This CDR3 comprises 16 residues. The CDR3 nucleotides are TGTGCCAGCAGCTATGGGACAGGGGGCGGTAGATATGGCTACACCTTC. It translates to CASSYGTGGGRYGYTF.

DNA for the CDR3: TGCGCCAGCAGCAGGGGTCATCTAACGGACTACAATGAGCAGTTCTTC. Amino acids: CASSRGHLTDYNEQFF. The chain is built from TRBV5-1 and TRBJ2-1, with D perhaps matching TRBD1 (5 bases). This CDR3 contains 16 residues. Trimming cost V 4 bases and J 3 bases, with 17 bases left between them. Per germline, CDR1 SGHRS and CDR2 YFSETQ.

The chain employs TRBV7-8 and TRBJ1-4; D not resolved. V lost 5 bases and J lost 11, with 12 bases in between. The CDR3 has 12 residues. Germline lookup yields CDR1 SGHVS and CDR2 FQNEAQ. The CDR3 is CASSTASEKLFF. Written as DNA, the CDR3 is TGTGCCAGCAGCACCGCCTCGGAGAAACTGTTTTTT.

This clone was observed once. The chain uses TRBV6-5 and TRBJ1-2, with D perhaps TRBD1 (6 bases). The CDR3 covers 16 residues. The germline V gene has CDR1 MNHEY and CDR2 SVGAGI. The V gene lost 4 bases and the J gene lost 4 bases, with 19 bases spanning the gap. The DNA of the CDR3 is TGTGCCAGCAGTTCTCCCGGGACAAGAAAAGTCTATGGCTACACCTTC. Translation gives CASSSPGTRKVYGYTF.

The chain carries TRBV5-1 and TRBJ1-4; 10 bases line up with TRBD1. Germline lookup yields CDR1 SGHRS and CDR2 YFSETQ. The CDR3 has 16 residues. V trimming: 4 bases; J trimming: 3 bases; junction bases outside the gene matches: 6. CDR3 sequence (DNA): TGCGCCAGCAGCCTTGGGACAGGGGTCTCTAATGAAAAACTGTTTTTT. Protein sequence: CASSLGTGVSNEKLFF. The variable domain in full, with the rest retrieved from reference TRBV5-1 and TRBJ1-4, is KAGVTQTPRYLIKTRGQQVTLSCSPISGHRSVSWYQQTPGQGLQFLFEYFSETQRNKGNFPGRFSGRQFSNSRSEMNVSTLELGDSALYLCASSLGTGVSNEKLFFGSGTQLSVL.

This clone was observed a single time. The chain has TRBV5-1 and TRBJ1-1, with a possible D match to TRBD1 (5 bases). V lost 0 bases and J lost 0, with 18 bases in between. The CDR3 spans 18 residues. Germline V lookup: CDR1 SGHRS, CDR2 YFSETQ. The CDR3 nucleotides read TGCGCCAGCAGCTTGGTATACGGGGGGGAAGTTATGAACACTGAAGCTTTCTTT. Protein sequence: CASSLVYGGEVMNTEAFF.

The chain recombines TRBV6-4 with TRBJ2-3; 11 bases are a match to TRBD2. CDR1 is MRHNA and CDR2 is SNTAGT in the germline V gene. This CDR3 spans 16 amino acids. The ends lost 3 bases at V and 4 bases at J; junction bases unmatched: 6. DNA for the CDR3: TGTGCCAGCAGTGATAGCGGGGGGGGCCCCCCAGATACGCAGTATTTT. The encoded protein is CASSDSGGGPPDTQYF.

J is TRBJ1-5 and V is TRBV27; the match to TRBD1 covers 8 bases. CDR3 length: 14 amino acids. From germline, CDR1 is MNHEY and CDR2 SMNVEV (reference sequence). Germline trimming cut 6 bases from V and 3 bases from J; bases unmatched to any gene: 4. CDR3 protein: CASSPDRANQPQHF. CDR3 nucleotide sequence: TGTGCCAGCAGCCCGGACAGGGCCAATCAGCCCCAGCATTTT.

This clone appeared a few times. The rearrangement links TRBV6-1 to TRBJ1-1; 7 positions match TRBD1. The ends lost 4 bases at V and 14 bases at J; junction bases unmatched: 10. The CDR3 extends over 12 amino acids. Germline loops: CDR1 MNHNS, CDR2 SASEGT. The CDR3 here is CASSVDRQGAFF. CDR3 DNA sequence: TGTGCCAGCAGTGTCGATCGACAGGGAGCCTTCTTT.

This chain links TRBV27 with TRBJ1-1, with a possible D match to TRBD1 (6 bases). CDR1 is MNHEY and CDR2 is SMNVEV in the germline V gene (reference sequence). The CDR3 runs 12 residues. V lost 6 bases to trimming and J lost 1 base, with 6 bases between them. The CDR3 DNA reads TGTGCCAGCAGAGGGGGGAACACTGAAGCTTTCTTT. It is translated as CASRGGNTEAFF.

This clone has more than one count but fewer than ten. This chain connects TRBV5-4 to TRBJ1-1, with D possibly matching TRBD1 (6 bases). This CDR3 region has 16 residues. V shed 4 bases and J shed 1 base, with 17 bases lying between them. CDR1 is SGHNT and CDR2 is YYREEE in the germline V gene (reference sequence). CDR3 residues: CASSTGQQGKNTEAFF. CDR3 nucleotides: TGTGCCAGCAGCACAGGTCAACAGGGAAAGAACACTGAAGCTTTCTTT.

This clone was seen once. The chain links TRBV5-5 to TRBJ1-1; possibly TRBD1 for D (6 bases). Trimming left V 4 bases short and J 1 base short, with 8 bases between. CDR1 is SGHKS and CDR2 is YYEKEE in the germline V gene (reference sequence). The CDR3 spans 13 residues. In nucleotides, the CDR3 is TGTGCCAGCAGCGGGACAACGAACACTGAAGCTTTCTTT. Translation: CASSGTTNTEAFF.

The chain is built from TRBV7-8 and TRBJ1-1, with a tentative D call TRBD1 (5 bases). Germline values: CDR1 SGHVS, CDR2 FQNEAQ. Trimming left V 0 bases short and J 5 bases short, with 7 bases between. This CDR3 contains 13 residues. The CDR3 loop is CASSLAEGTEAFF. As DNA, the CDR3 is TGTGCCAGCAGCTTAGCGGAGGGGACTGAAGCTTTCTTT.